Listed below are T cell receptor beta chains from one sample, sequenced in a study of blood T cell repertoires in COVID-19. Generated by immunoSEQ multiplex PCR, the TCRdb table keeps only in-frame clones and is missing some. The sample contains around 360,000 clones, roughly 90% of which appear only once. The sequenced sample consisted of PBMCs or T cells enriched from blood (not recorded which). The receptor source for this set is a woman in her twenties or thirties who had recovered from COVID-19. The CDR3 runs from the conserved cysteine through the conserved F or W. A D gene is named only where the DNA matches it firmly. The listing skips clone size in some rows; elsewhere it reads once, few, many or a size class.

V	D	size	J	DNA	CDR3
TRBV7-2	.	.	TRBJ1-1	TGTGCCAGCAGCTTTTCGGGATCATTGACCCCTGAAGCTTTCTTT	CASSFSGSLTPEAFF
TRBV28	.	.	TRBJ2-1	TGTGCCAGCAGTTTTTCCTACGATGAGCAGTTCTTC	CASSFSYDEQFF
TRBV6-1	.	.	TRBJ1-2	TGTGCCAGCAGTGAAAAGGACTTACACTATGGCTACACCTTC	CASSEKDLHYGYTF
TRBV7-9	TRBD2	.	TRBJ2-3	TGTGCCAGCAGCTTAGGGTCTAGCGGGGCAGATACGCAGTATTTT	CASSLGSSGADTQYF
TRBV6-1	.	.	TRBJ1-1	TGTGCCAGCAGTGAAGGGAGACAGGTACGATGGAGCACTGAAGCTTTCTTT	CASSEGRQVRWSTEAFF
TRBV30	.	few	TRBJ1-1	TGTGCCTGGAGTGTTTGGGGGCCTGAAGCTTTCTTT	CAWSVWGPEAFF
TRBV30	.	few	TRBJ1-6	TGTGCTTGGAACGGGGTCGATTCACCCCTCCACTTT	CAWNGVDSPLHF
TRBV9	TRBD1	.	TRBJ2-7	TGTGCCAGCAGCGTAGAGTGGAGGCAGGGGGCTCACGAGCAGTACTTC	CASSVEWRQGAHEQYF
TRBV5-5	.	few	TRBJ1-4	TGTGCCAGCAGTACGTTTGTACGGGAAAAACTGTTTTTT	CASSTFVREKLFF
TRBV28	.	.	TRBJ1-1	TGTGCCAGCATCAGGGAGGGAGCCAAGGAAGCTTTCTTT	CASIREGAKEAFF
TRBV11-2	TRBD1	.	TRBJ2-7	TGTGCCAGCAGCTTTGGACAGGGTGGGGCCTCCTACGAGCAGTACTTC	CASSFGQGGASYEQYF
TRBV28	.	.	TRBJ1-4	TGTGCCAGCAGACCCAGGGATAACGGACCTAATGAAAAACTGTTTTTT	CASRPRDNGPNEKLFF
TRBV7-7	.	.	TRBJ2-4	TGTGCTAGCAGCTTAGCGAACCCTTACGGGAAATTAGTCAAAAACATTCAGTACTTC	CASSLANPYGKLVKNIQYF
TRBV28	TRBD1	.	TRBJ2-5	TGTGCCAGCAGTTCCGGACAGGGGGCGGGAGAGACCCAGTACTTC	CASSSGQGAGETQYF
TRBV2	.	.	TRBJ1-6	TGTGCCAGGGCCGGGAGGGAGAATTCACCCCTCCACTTT	CARAGRENSPLHF
TRBV10-3	.	.	TRBJ2-7	TGTGCCATCAATTTGGGAGGTACCTCCTACGAGCAGTACTTC	CAINLGGTSYEQYF
TRBV7-3	TRBD2	.	TRBJ2-3	TGTGCCAGCAGCTTAACGGGACTAGCGGGGGCCCTCGGTACAGATACGCAGTATTTT	CASSLTGLAGALGTDTQYF
TRBV28	.	.	TRBJ2-5	TGTGCCAGCAGTTCCGTTCAAGAGACCCAGTACTTC	CASSSVQETQYF
TRBV7-6	.	.	TRBJ2-1	TGTGCCAGCAGCTTAGCTTCGGTAGCCAGAGTTGGTGAGCAGTTCTTC	CASSLASVARVGEQFF
TRBV28	TRBD1	.	TRBJ1-1	TGTGCCAGCAGTTTGACAGGGTCAAGGGCTTTCTTT	CASSLTGSRAFF
TRBV5-1	.	.	TRBJ2-3	TGCGCCAGCAGCTTGGCCGGGGGCACAGATACGCAGTATTTT	CASSLAGGTDTQYF
TRBV3-1/TRBV3-2	TRBD1	.	TRBJ1-4	TGTGCCAGCAGCCAAGATCTGACAGGGGCGAGATCGAATGAAAAACTGTTTTTT	CASSQDLTGARSNEKLFF
TRBV12-3/TRBV12-4	TRBD1	.	TRBJ1-2	TGTGCCAGCAGTAACACGGGACAGGGGAGCTACACCTTC	CASSNTGQGSYTF
TRBV5-1	.	.	TRBJ1-2	TGCGCCAGCAGCCCGATGACAGAATCCTATGGCTACACCTTC	CASSPMTESYGYTF
TRBV15	.	.	TRBJ1-5	TGTGCCACCAGCAGAGATCATAACAGGCCTAGCAATCAGCCCCAGCATTTT	CATSRDHNRPSNQPQHF
TRBV5-6	TRBD1	.	TRBJ1-4	TGTGCCAGCAGCTTGGCCCAGGGGGGTTTAACTAATGAAAAACTGTTTTTT	CASSLAQGGLTNEKLFF
TRBV2	.	.	TRBJ2-7	TGTGCCAGCAGCCGCGACTCCTACGAGCAGTACTTC	CASSRDSYEQYF
TRBV7-9	TRBD2	.	TRBJ2-5	TGTGCCAGCACCATGGGAGGGGCAGGAGAGACCCAGTACTTC	CASTMGGAGETQYF
TRBV28	TRBD2	.	TRBJ2-7	TGTGCCAGCAGTACCTCTGCTAGCGGGAGATTTAGAGGCGAGCAGTACTTC	CASSTSASGRFRGEQYF
TRBV13	.	.	TRBJ2-1	TGTGCCAGCAGCCCGACCCTAGCAAATGAGCAGTTCTTC	CASSPTLANEQFF
TRBV28	.	.	TRBJ2-7	TGTGCCAGCACGGTCAGGGTGGGGGGATACGAGCAGTACTTC	CASTVRVGGYEQYF
TRBV3-1/TRBV3-2	.	.	TRBJ1-1	TGTGCCAGCAGCACTGGTGGGGCTGCCACTGAAGCTTTCTTT	CASSTGGAATEAFF
TRBV29-1	TRBD2	.	TRBJ2-7	TGCAGCGTTGAAGGGGCGACTAGCGGGAGCTACGAGCAGTACTTC	CSVEGATSGSYEQYF
TRBV2	TRBD1	.	TRBJ1-5	TGTGCCAGCAGTGAATCGGGACAGGGGAATCAGCCCCAGCATTTT	CASSESGQGNQPQHF
TRBV18	.	.	TRBJ1-4	TGTGCCAGCTCACCTGGACAGCGAGTATCATTTTTT	CASSPGQRVSFF
TRBV28	.	.	TRBJ2-1	TGTGCCAGCAGCGCCGGGACTGTTTACAATGAGCAGTTCTTC	CASSAGTVYNEQFF
TRBV5-1	.	.	TRBJ1-3	TGCGCCAGCAGCTTGTGGGGGGGCCTCCGCTCTGGAAACACCATATATTTT	CASSLWGGLRSGNTIYF
TRBV7-9	.	few	TRBJ2-2	TGTGCCAGCAGCTTTTTTTTAACAGGGAACACCGGGGAGCTGTTTTTT	CASSFFLTGNTGELFF
TRBV7-9	.	.	TRBJ1-2	TGTGCCAGCAGCTTAGGAACGGGGATCGTTGGCTACACCTTC	CASSLGTGIVGYTF
TRBV2	.	.	TRBJ1-1	TGTGCCAGCAGTGAGATGGGAGGGGTCGGCACTGAAGCTTTCTTT	CASSEMGGVGTEAFF
TRBV1	.	.	TRBJ2-1	TGCACCAGCAGCGGGGGGAGTAACAATGAGCAGTTCTTC	CTSSGGSNNEQFF
TRBV3-1/TRBV3-2	.	.	TRBJ2-5	TGTGCCAGCAGCCATGGGCAGGGGAGTGCAGAGACCCAGTACTTC	CASSHGQGSAETQYF
TRBV19	TRBD1	.	TRBJ1-2	TGTGCCAGTAGCAGGGACAGCAACTATGGCTACACCTTC	CASSRDSNYGYTF
TRBV27	TRBD1	.	TRBJ1-1	TGTGCCAGCAGTTTGTACGACAGGGTGAACACTGAAGCTTTCTTT	CASSLYDRVNTEAFF
TRBV11-2	.	.	TRBJ1-1	TGTGCCAGCAGCGCAGAGGCGGGGGCCCTTAACACTGAAGCTTTCTTT	CASSAEAGALNTEAFF
TRBV7-6	TRBD2	.	TRBJ2-7	TGTGCCAGCAGCCCAGGGACTAGTCTGCTCGAGCAGTACTTC	CASSPGTSLLEQYF
TRBV5-1	TRBD2	.	TRBJ2-2	TGCGCCAGCAGCTCGACACTAGCGGGGGGGAACACCGGGGAGCTGTTTTTT	CASSSTLAGGNTGELFF
TRBV5-1	TRBD1	once	TRBJ2-1	TGCGCCAGCAGTACCGGGACAGGGCCCTACAATGAGCAGTTCTTC	CASSTGTGPYNEQFF
TRBV10-2	TRBD2	.	TRBJ2-2	TGCGCCCCAAAGGGTGGGAGGGCAGCGGCCGGGGAGCTGTTTTTT	CAPKGGRAAAGELFF
TRBV12-3/TRBV12-4	.	.	TRBJ1-1	TGTGCCAGCAGTTTTAACAGGGTGCTTGCTTTCTTT	CASSFNRVLAFF
TRBV9	.	.	TRBJ2-1	TGTGCCAGCAGCGCGACCCGGGTCGACAATGAGCAGTTCTTC	CASSATRVDNEQFF
TRBV6-6	TRBD1	.	TRBJ2-2	TGTGCCAGCCGAGGTTCGGGACAGGGGGCAACCGGGGAGCTGTTTTTT	CASRGSGQGATGELFF
TRBV5-1	TRBD2	.	TRBJ2-7	TGCGCCAGCAGCTCATCCGGGACTAGCGGATTCGGGCAGTACTTC	CASSSSGTSGFGQYF